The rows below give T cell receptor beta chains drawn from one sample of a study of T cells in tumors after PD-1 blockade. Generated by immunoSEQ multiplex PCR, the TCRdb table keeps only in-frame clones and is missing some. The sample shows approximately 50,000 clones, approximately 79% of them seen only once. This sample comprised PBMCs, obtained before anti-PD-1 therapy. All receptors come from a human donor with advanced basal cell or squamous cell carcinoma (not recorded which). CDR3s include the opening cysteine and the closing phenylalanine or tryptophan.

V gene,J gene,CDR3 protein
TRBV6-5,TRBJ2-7,CASSYGDILAYEQYF
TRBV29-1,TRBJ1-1,CSVTGRGAFF
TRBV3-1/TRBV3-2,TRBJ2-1,CASSLRQREQFF
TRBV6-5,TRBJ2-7,CASSYSTGGSYEQYF
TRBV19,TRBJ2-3,CASSPGGAGVLDTQYF
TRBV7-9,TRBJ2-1,CASSLADNEQFF
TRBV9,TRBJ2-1,CASSPLGGRAEQFF
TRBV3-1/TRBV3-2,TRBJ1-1,CASSQSGANTEAFF
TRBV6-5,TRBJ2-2,CASRARRQGSGELFF
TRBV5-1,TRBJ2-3,CASSPSGGVTDTQYF